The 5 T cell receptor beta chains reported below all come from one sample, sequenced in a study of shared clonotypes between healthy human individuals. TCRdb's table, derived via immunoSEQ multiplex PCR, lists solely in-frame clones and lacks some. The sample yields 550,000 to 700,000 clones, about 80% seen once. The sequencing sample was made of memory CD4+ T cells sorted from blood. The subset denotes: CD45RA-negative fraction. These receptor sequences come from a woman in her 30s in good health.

The DNA for the CDR3 is TGTGCCAGCAGCTCCGCCCGGACAGGCCTAGGGGAAAAACTGTTTTTT. The encoded protein is CASSSARTGLGEKLFF. This chain links TRBV11-2 with TRBJ1-4, with 7 bases that match TRBD1. This CDR3 region has 16 residues. From germline, CDR1 is SGHAT and CDR2 FQNNGV. V lost 4 bases, J lost 8 bases, and 13 bases stayed unmatched.

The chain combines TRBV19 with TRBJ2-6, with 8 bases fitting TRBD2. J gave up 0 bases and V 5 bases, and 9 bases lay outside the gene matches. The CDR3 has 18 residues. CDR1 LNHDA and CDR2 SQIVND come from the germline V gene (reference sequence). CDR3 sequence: CASSSTAGVLSGANVLTF. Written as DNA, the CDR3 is TGTGCCAGTAGTTCGACAGCGGGAGTCCTCTCTGGGGCCAACGTCCTGACTTTC.

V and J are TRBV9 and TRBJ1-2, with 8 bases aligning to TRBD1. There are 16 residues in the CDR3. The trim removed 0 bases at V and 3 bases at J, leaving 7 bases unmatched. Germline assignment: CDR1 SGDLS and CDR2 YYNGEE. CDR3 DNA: TGTGCCAGCAGCGTAGGAGGTCAGGGGGCCGACTATGGCTACACCTTC. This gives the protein CASSVGGQGADYGYTF.

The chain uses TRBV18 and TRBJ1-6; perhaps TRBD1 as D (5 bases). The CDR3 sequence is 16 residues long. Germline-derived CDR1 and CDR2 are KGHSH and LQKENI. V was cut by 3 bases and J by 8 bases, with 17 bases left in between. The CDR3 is CASSPESKGPDSPLHF. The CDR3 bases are TGTGCCAGCTCACCCGAGTCTAAGGGACCCGATTCACCCCTCCACTTT.

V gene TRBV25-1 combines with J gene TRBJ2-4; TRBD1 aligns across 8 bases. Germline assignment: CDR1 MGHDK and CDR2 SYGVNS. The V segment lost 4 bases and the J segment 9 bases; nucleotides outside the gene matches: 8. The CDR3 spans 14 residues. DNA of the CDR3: TGTGCCAGCAGTGGACAGGGGCCACCCCCCATTCAGTACTTC. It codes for CASSGQGPPPIQYF.